A selection of T cell receptor beta chains follows, all from one sample in a study of tumor-infiltrating lymphocytes in primary liver carcinoma. TCRdb processed the multiplex PCR reads anew with MiXCR; each CDR3 protein has one entry. The table shows about 120,000 distinct CDR3 sequences, with nearly 70% occurring only once. The sample consisted of tumor-adjacent normal liver tissue. The receptors originated from a woman in her sixties with primary liver carcinoma and hepatitis B virus infection. Each CDR3 is given with its conserved first and last residue. Fields, in order: V gene, D gene, clone size, J gene, CDR3 protein, CDR3 DNA. D genes are given only for firm matches. Expanded clones are given a class, and other clones once, few, many or no size at all.

TRBV29-1	.	once	TRBJ2-2	CSVIIIRDTGELSF	TGCAGTGTTATAATTATCAGGGACACCGGGGAGCTGTCTTTT
TRBV7-9	.	.	TRBJ2-1	CDSSPGTKNYNDQFF	TGTGACAGCAGCCCCGGGACAAAGAACTACAATGACCAGTTCTTC
TRBV2	.	.	TRBJ2-7	CASSDLRPGTYEQYF	TGTGCCAGCAGTGATCTGCGGCCAGGAACCTACGAGCAGTACTTC
TRBV29-1	TRBD1	.	TRBJ1-1	CSFGPGQSLNTEAFF	TGCAGCTTTGGCCCGGGACAGAGCCTGAACACTGAAGCTTTCTTT
TRBV5-6	.	.	TRBJ2-7	CASSLVSETGTEYF	TGTGCCAGCAGCTTGGTCTCTGAGACAGGGACTGAGTACTTC
TRBV19	.	.	TRBJ2-2	CASRGELFF	TGTGCCAGTAGGGGGGAGCTGTTTTTT
TRBV5-1	.	many	TRBJ1-1	CASSDVNTEAFF	TGCGCCAGCAGCGACGTCAACACTGAAGCTTTCTTT
TRBV11-2	TRBD2	few	TRBJ2-2	CASSLVSGRGTGKLFF	TGTGCCAGCAGCCTGGTGAGCGGGAGAGGCACCGGGAAGCTGTTTTTT
TRBV5-6	.	once	TRBJ1-2	CASSLWDINYDYTF	TGTGCCAGCAGCTTGTGGGACATCAACTATGACTACACATTC
TRBV4-1	.	.	TRBJ2-3	CGSSRTRDPDTQYF	TGCGGCAGCAGCCGAACCAGGGACCCAGACACGCAATATTTT
TRBV29-1	.	once	TRBJ2-1	CSVEGVGGESPYYEQFF	TGCAGCGTTGAAGGGGTCGGCGGGGAGAGCCCATACTATGAGCAGTTCTTC
TRBV5-1	.	many	TRBJ2-7	CASSKGPGTYEQYF	TGCGCCAGCAGCAAGGGACCCGGAACCTACGAGCAGTACTTC
TRBV11-2	TRBD2	medium-sized	TRBJ2-2	CASSRRTSGTGELFF	TGTGCCAGCAGCCGCAGGACTAGCGGAACCGGGGAGCTGTTTTTT
TRBV6-5	TRBD1	.	TRBJ1-5	CASSHSPPGQYSNQPQHF	TGTGCCAGTAGTCACTCGCCCCCGGGACAGTATAGCAATCAGCCCCAGCATTTT
TRBV7-8	TRBD2	.	TRBJ2-7	CASSLRGFSGGSTYEQYF	TGTGCCAGCAGCTTGAGAGGATTCAGCGGGGGAAGCACCTACGAGCAGTACTTC
TRBV18	.	.	TRBJ2-5	CASSWTGAKETQYF	TGTGCCAGTTCATGGACCGGGGCCAAAGAGACTCAGTACTTC
TRBV4-1	TRBD2	.	TRBJ2-7	CASSHGTSGYGQYF	TGCGCCAGCAGCCACGGGACTAGCGGTTACGGGCAGTACTTC
TRBV11-2	TRBD2	.	TRBJ2-1	CASSLDPLAGGQNNEQFF	TGTGCCAGCAGCTTAGACCCCTTAGCGGGAGGGCAAAACAATGAGCAGTTCTTT
TRBV4-2	TRBD1	medium-sized	TRBJ1-1	CASSQGQGKAFF	TGTGCCAGCAGCCAAGGACAGGGAAAAGCTTTCTTT
TRBV7-9	.	.	TRBJ2-1	CASSGLGHAPYNEQFF	TGTGCCAGCAGCGGCCTAGGGCATGCCCCATACAATGAGCAGTTCTTC
TRBV18	.	.	TRBJ2-7	CASSPNRDLSLVEQYF	TGTGCCAGCTCACCAAACAGAGACTTATCCCTCGTCGAGCAGTACTTC
TRBV4-2	.	.	TRBJ2-6	CASSQGSSGSGANVMTF	TGTGCCAGCAGCCAAGGATCGTCAGGCTCTGGGGCCAATGTCATGACTTTC
TRBV6-1	.	once	TRBJ2-4	CAIPRSDQLGKNIQYF	TGTGCCATACCCCGGAGTGACCAACTAGGCAAAAACATTCAGTACTTC
TRBV11-3	.	.	TRBJ2-2	CTSSRNMRQEFTGELFF	TGTACCAGCAGCCGTAATATGAGACAGGAGTTTACCGGGGAGCTGTTTTTT
TRBV6-1	.	many	TRBJ2-1	CASSGTLLGTSYNEQFF	TGTGCCAGCAGTGGGACCCTTCTTGGGACCTCCTACAATGAGCAGTTCTTC
TRBV12-3/TRBV12-4	.	.	TRBJ2-7	CASCVRFHEQYF	TGTGCCAGCTGCGTCAGGTTCCACGAGCAATACTTC
TRBV29-1	.	.	TRBJ2-5	CGVEVVSHETQYF	TGCGGCGTTGAAGTCGTGTCCCATGAGACCCAGTACTTC